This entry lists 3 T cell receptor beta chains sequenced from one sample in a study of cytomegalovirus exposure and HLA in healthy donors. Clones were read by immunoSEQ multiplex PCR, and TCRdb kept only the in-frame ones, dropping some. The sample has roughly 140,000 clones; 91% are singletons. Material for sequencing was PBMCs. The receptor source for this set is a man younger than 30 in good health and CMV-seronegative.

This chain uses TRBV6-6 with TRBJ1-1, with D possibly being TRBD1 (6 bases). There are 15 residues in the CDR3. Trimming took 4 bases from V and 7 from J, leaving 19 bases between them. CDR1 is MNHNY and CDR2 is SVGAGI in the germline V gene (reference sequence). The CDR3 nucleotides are TGTGCCAGCAGTTTCATCCTGGGACACCCTGATGAAGCTTTCTTT. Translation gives CASSFILGHPDEAFF.

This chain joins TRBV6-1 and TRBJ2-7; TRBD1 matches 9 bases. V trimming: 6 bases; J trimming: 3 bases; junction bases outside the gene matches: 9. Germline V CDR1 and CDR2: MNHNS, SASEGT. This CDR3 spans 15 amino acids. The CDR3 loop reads CASRPGTGKIYEQYV. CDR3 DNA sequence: TGTGCCAGCAGACCCGGGACAGGGAAGATCTACGAGCAGTACGTC.

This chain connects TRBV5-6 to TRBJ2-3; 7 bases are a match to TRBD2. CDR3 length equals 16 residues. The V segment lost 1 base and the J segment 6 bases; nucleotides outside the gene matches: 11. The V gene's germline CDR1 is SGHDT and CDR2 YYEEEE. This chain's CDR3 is CASSLPTSNHPDTQYF. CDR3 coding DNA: TGTGCCAGCAGCTTGCCGACTAGCAATCATCCGGATACGCAGTATTTT.